The sequence of this TCR beta chain was determined in a study of blood T cell repertoires in COVID-19. For the study at large: The analysed material was cDNA or gDNA that came from T cells, B-cell-depleted T cells, or PBMCs.

Authors' methods: Nucleated cell number was recorded as an estimate derived from reference gene primer amplification. The data were produced by immunoSEQ multiplex PCR, yet TCRdb's version contains in-frame clones alone and is incomplete. The DNA gave D and trimming, while V, J and clone size come from that table. The sample shows approximately 210,000 clones, around four fifths of them seen only once. The sample holds a few counts of this clone. The TCR originated in a young man with active or convalescent COVID-19. Specimen: peripheral blood.

The DNA of the CDR3 is TGTGCCAGCAGTCGACAGCCTAACTATGGCTACACCTTC. Its protein product is CASSRQPNYGYTF. V and J are TRBV12-3 or TRBV12-4 and TRBJ1-2; D possibly corresponds to TRBD1 (5 bases). The CDR3 covers 13 residues. The ends were cut back, 5 bases at V and 0 bases at J, with 7 bases in the middle.